Listed below are T cell receptor beta chains from one sample, sequenced in a study of cytomegalovirus exposure and HLA in healthy donors. Measured with immunoSEQ multiplex PCR; TCRdb has only the in-frame clones, and not every one. The data contain roughly 180,000 clones, approximately 77% of them singletons. Sequencing used PBMCs. These receptors all come from a female donor in good health and CMV-seronegative. Both conserved end residues are trimmed from each CDR3. Each record gives: J gene, V gene, CDR3 protein.

>TRBJ1-5|TRBV28
ASQTLGSAQPQH
>TRBJ2-2|TRBV27
ASSIRGGELF
>TRBJ2-1|TRBV7-2
ASSFLVVSNEQF
>TRBJ1-2|TRBV7-8
ASSLTGRDYGYT
>NA|TRBV11-2
ASSLTGSDSYEQY
>TRBJ2-1|TRBV2
ASSNRDFQF
>TRBJ2-7|TRBV4-3
ASSQAGRGEQY
>TRBJ1-2|TRBV10-3
AISRTGPNYGYT
>TRBJ2-3|TRBV15
ATSRKGRVDTDTQY
>TRBJ2-7|TRBV28
ASSPRGLRYEQY
>TRBJ2-6|TRBV7-9
ASSPGTGSTGANVLT
>TRBJ2-1|TRBV2
ASDASGINEQF
>NA|TRBV6-5
ASSPGTLSGNEQY
>TRBJ1-2|TRBV18
ASSQEEGIGGYT
>TRBJ2-5|TRBV9
ASSVTSSETQY
>TRBJ1-1|TRBV19
ASSMGQGGGTEAF